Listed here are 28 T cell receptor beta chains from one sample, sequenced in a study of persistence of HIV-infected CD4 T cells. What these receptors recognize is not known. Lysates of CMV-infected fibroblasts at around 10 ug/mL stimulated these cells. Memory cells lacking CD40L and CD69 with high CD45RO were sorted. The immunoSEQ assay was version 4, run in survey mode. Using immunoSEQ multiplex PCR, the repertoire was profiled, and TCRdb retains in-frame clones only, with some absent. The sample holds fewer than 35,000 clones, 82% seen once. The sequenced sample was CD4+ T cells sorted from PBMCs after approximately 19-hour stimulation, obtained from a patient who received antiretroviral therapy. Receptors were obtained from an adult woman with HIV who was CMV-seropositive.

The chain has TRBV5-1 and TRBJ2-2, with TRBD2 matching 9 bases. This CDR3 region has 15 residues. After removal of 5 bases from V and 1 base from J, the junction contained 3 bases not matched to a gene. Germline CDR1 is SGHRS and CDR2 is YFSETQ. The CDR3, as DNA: TGCGCCAGCAGACAAGCGGGGGGGAACACCGGGGAGCTGTTTTTT. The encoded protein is CASRQAGGNTGELFF.

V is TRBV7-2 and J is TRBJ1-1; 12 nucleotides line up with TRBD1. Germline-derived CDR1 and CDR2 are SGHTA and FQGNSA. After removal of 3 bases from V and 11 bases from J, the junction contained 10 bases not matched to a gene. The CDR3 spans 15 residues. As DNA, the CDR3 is TGTGCCAGCAGCTTTCCGGGACAGGGGGCAACTAAGGCTTTCTTT. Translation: CASSFPGQGATKAFF.

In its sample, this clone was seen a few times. CDR3 region: CASSLERRGSTDTQYF. CDR3 DNA: TGTGCCAGCAGTTTAGAGCGGCGGGGTAGCACAGATACGCAGTATTTT. The chain is built from TRBV27 and TRBJ2-3, with D possibly being TRBD2 (6 bases). The germline V gene encodes CDR1 MNHEY and CDR2 SMNVEV (reference sequence). V was cut by 2 bases and J by 0 bases, with 12 bases left in between. This CDR3 is 16 amino acids long.

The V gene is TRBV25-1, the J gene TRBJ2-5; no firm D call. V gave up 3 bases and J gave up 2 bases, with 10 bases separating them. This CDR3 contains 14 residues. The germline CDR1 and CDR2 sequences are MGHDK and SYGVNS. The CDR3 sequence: CASSDPAAQETQYF. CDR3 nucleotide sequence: TGTGCCAGCAGTGATCCGGCAGCGCAAGAGACCCAGTACTTC. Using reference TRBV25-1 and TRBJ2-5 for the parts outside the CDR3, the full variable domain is EADIYQTPRYLVIGTGKKITLECSQTMGHDKMYWYQQDPGMELHLIHYSYGVNSTEKGDLSSESTVSRIRTEHFPLTLESARPSHTSQYLCASSDPAAQETQYFGPGTRLLVL.

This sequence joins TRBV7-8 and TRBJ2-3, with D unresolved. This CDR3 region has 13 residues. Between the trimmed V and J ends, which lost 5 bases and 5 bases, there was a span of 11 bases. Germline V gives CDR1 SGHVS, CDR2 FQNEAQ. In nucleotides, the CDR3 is TGTGCCAGCAGCCCCACCCGAAGAGATACGCAGTATTTT. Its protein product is CASSPTRRDTQYF.

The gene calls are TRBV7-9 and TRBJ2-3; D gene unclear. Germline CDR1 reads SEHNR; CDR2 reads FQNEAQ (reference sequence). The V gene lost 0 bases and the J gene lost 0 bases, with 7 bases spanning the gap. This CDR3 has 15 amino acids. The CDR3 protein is CASSLALMSTDTQYF. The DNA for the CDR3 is TGTGCCAGCAGCTTAGCCCTCATGAGCACAGATACGCAGTATTTT.

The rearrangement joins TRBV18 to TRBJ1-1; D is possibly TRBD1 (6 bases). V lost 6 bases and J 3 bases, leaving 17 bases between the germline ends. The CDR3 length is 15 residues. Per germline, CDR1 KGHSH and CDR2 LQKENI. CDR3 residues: CASSPGGGRHTEAFF. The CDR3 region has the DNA TGTGCCAGCTCCCCCGGAGGGGGACGTCACACTGAAGCTTTCTTT.

The CDR3 region is CASSLGTGNQPQHF. The CDR3 nucleotides read TGTGCCAGCAGCTTAGGGACAGGCAATCAGCCCCAGCATTTT. This chain links TRBV7-8 with TRBJ1-5; TRBD1 might be the D (6 bases). The germline gives CDR1 SGHVS, CDR2 FQNEAQ. CDR3 length: 14 amino acids. V lost 1 base and J 2 bases, leaving 6 bases between the germline ends.

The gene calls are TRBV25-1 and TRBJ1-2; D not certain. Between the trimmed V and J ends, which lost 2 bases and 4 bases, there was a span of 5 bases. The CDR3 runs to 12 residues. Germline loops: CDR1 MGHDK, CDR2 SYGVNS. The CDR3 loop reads CASSEVTYGYTF. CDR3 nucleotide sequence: TGTGCCAGCAGTGAAGTAACCTATGGCTACACCTTC.

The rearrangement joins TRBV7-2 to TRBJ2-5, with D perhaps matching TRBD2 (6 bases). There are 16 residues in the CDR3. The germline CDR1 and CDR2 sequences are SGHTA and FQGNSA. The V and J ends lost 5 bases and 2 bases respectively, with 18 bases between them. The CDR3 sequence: CASSPSARGLQETQYF. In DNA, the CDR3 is TGTGCCAGCAGCCCTTCGGCTAGAGGACTACAAGAGACCCAGTACTTC.

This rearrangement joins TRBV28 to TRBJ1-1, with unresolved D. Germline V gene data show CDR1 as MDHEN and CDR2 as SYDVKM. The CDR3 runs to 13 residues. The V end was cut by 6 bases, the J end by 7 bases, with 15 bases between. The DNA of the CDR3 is TGTGCCAGCAGCACCCATCCCGGGAATGAAGCTTTCTTT. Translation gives CASSTHPGNEAFF.

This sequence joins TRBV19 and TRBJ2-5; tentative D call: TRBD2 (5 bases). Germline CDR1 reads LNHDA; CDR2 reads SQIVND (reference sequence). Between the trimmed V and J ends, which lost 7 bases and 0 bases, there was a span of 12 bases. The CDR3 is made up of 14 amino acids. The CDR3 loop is CASKRGPDQETQYF. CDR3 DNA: TGTGCCAGTAAGCGCGGGCCTGACCAAGAGACCCAGTACTTC.

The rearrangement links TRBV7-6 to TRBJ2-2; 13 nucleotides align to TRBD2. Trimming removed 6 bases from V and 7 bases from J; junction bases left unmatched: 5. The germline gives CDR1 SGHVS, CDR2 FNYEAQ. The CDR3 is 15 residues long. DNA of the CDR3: TGTGCCAGCAGTACTAGCGGGGGGGCCATCGGGGAGCTGTTTTTT. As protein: CASSTSGGAIGELFF. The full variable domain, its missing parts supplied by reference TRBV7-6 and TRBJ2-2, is GAGVSQSPRYKVTKRGQDVALRCDPISGHVSLYWYRQALGQGPEFLTYFNYEAQQDKSGLPNDRFSAERPEGSISTLTIQRTEQRDSAMYRCASSTSGGAIGELFFGEGSRLTVL.

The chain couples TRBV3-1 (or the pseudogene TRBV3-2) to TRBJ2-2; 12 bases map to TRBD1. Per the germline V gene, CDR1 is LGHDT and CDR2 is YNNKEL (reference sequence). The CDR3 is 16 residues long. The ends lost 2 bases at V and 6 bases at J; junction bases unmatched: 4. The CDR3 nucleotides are TGTGCCAGCAGCCAACCCGGGACAGGGGGCTCCGGGGAGCTGTTTTTT. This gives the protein CASSQPGTGGSGELFF.

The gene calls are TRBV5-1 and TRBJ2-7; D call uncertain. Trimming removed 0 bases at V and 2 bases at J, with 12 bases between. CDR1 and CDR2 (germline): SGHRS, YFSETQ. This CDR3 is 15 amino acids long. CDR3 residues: CASSLDGQIPYEQYF. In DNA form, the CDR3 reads TGCGCCAGCAGCTTGGATGGCCAAATCCCCTACGAGCAGTACTTC.

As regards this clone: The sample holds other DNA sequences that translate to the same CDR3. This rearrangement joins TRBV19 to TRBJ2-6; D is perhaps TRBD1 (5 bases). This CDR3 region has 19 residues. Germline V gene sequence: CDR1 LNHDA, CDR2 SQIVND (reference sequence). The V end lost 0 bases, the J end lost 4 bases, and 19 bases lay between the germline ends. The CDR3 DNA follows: TGTGCCAGTAGTATAGATCTTCCGAGGCAGGGTTCAGGGGCCAACGTCCTGACTTTC. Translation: CASSIDLPRQGSGANVLTF.

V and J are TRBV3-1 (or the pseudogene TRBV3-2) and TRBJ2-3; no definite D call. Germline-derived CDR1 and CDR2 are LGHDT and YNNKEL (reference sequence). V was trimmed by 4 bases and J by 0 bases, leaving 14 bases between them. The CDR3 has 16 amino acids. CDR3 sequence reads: CASSPMQLSSTDTQYF. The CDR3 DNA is TGTGCCAGCAGCCCTATGCAGCTCAGCAGCACAGATACGCAGTATTTT.

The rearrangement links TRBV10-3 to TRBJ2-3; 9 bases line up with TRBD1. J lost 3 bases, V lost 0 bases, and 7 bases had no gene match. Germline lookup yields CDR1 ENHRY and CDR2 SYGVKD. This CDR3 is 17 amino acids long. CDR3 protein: CAISESNDGTGTDTQYF. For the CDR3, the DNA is TGTGCCATCAGTGAGTCGAATGATGGGACAGGGACAGATACGCAGTATTTT.

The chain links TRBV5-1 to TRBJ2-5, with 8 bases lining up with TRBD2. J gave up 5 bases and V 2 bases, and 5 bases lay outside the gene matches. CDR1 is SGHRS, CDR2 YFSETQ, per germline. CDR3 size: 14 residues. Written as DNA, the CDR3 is TGCGCCAGCAGCTTCTCTAGCGGGCTGGAGACCCAGTACTTC. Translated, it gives CASSFSSGLETQYF.

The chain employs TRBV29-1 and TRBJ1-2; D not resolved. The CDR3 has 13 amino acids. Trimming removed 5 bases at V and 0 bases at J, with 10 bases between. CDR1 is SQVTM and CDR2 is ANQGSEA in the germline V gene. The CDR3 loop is CSVYGGANYGYTF. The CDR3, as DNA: TGCAGCGTTTATGGCGGCGCTAACTATGGCTACACCTTC.

The CDR3 loop reads CASSSSGRVSTDTQYF. The CDR3 nucleotides are TGTGCCAGCAGCTCCTCCGGGAGAGTAAGCACAGATACGCAGTATTTT. The chain employs TRBV9 and TRBJ2-3, with a tentative D call TRBD2 (6 bases). From germline, CDR1 is SGDLS and CDR2 YYNGEE. CDR3 size: 16 residues. V was pared by 4 bases and J by 0 bases, with 15 bases between. The full variable domain, rest sourced from reference TRBV9 and TRBJ2-3, is DSGVTQTPKHLITATGQRVTLRCSPRSGDLSVYWYQQSLDQGLQFLIQYYNGEERAKGNILERFSAQQFPDLHSELNLSSLELGDSALYFCASSSSGRVSTDTQYFGPGTRLTVL.

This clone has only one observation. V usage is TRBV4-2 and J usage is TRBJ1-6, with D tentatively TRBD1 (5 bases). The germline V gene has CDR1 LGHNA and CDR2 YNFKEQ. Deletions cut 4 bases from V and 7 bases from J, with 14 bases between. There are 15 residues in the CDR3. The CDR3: CASSPQGRVNSPLHF. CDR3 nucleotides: TGTGCCAGCAGCCCCCAGGGACGAGTAAATTCACCCCTCCACTTT.

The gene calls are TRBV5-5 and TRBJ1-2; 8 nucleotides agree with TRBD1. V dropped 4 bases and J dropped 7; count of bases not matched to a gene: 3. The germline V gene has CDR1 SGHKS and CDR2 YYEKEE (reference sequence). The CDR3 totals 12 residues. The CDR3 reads CASSPDRVGYTF. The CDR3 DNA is TGTGCCAGCAGCCCGGACAGGGTTGGCTACACCTTC.

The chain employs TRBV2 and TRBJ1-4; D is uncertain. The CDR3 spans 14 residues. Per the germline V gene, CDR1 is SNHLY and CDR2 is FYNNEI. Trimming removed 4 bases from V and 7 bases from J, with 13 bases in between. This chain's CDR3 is CASSVGGWSEKLFF. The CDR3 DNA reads TGTGCCAGCAGTGTTGGAGGGTGGTCTGAAAAACTGTTTTTT.

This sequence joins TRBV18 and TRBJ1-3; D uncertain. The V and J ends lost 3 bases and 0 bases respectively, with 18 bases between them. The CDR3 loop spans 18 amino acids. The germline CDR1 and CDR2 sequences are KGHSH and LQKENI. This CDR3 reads CASSPPVGILSSGNTIYF. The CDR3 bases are TGTGCCAGCTCACCGCCAGTCGGTATACTGAGCTCTGGAAACACCATATATTTT.

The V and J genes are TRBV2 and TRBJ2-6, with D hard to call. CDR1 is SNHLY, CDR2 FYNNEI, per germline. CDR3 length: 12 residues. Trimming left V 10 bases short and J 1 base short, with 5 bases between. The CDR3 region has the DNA TGTGCCAAACAGTCTGGGGCCAACGTCCTGACTTTC. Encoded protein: CAKQSGANVLTF.

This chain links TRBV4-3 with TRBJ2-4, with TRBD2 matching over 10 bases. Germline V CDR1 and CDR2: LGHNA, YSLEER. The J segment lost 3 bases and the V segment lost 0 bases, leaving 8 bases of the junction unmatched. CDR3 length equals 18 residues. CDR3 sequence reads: CASSQDTPSGGHKNIQYF. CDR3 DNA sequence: TGCGCCAGCAGCCAAGATACCCCTAGCGGGGGACACAAAAACATTCAGTACTTC.

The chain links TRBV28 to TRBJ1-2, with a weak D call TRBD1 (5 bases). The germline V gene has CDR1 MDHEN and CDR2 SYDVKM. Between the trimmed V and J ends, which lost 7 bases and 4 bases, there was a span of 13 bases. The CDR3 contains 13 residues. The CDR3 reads CASTGSIGYGYTF. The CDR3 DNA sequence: TGTGCCAGCACAGGGTCAATAGGCTATGGCTACACCTTC.